This TCR beta chain was documented in a study of T cell changes during pregnancy in multiple sclerosis. TCRdb's table, derived via immunoSEQ multiplex PCR, lists solely in-frame clones and lacks some. The sample has 33,000 or so clones, about nine tenths seen once; the top ten hold around 3.6%. CDR1 and CDR2 (germline): MNHNY, SVGAGI (reference sequence). V shed 6 bases and J 0 bases; nucleotides not matched to a gene: 4. The CDR3 has 15 amino acids. The material was CD8+ T cells from peripheral blood mononuclear cells, obtained in the second trimester of pregnancy. This chain connects TRBV6-6 to TRBJ1-5, with 8 positions matching TRBD1. This TCR was recovered from a female donor in good health, enrolled as a control in a pregnancy study. CDR3 coding DNA: TGTGCCAGCAGAAACGACAGGGGTAGCAATCAGCCCCAGCATTTT. Protein sequence: CASRNDRGSNQPQHF.